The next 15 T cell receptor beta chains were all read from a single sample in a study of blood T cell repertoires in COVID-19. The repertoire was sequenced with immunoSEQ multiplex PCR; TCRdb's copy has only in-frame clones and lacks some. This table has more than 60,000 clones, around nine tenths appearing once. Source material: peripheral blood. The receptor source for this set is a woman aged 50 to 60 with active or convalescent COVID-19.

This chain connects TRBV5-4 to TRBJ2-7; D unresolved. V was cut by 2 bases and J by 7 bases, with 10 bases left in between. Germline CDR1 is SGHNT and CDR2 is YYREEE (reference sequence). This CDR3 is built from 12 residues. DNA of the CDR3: TGTGCCAGCAGCTTTTTTCTCGGGGAGCAGTACTTC. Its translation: CASSFFLGEQYF.

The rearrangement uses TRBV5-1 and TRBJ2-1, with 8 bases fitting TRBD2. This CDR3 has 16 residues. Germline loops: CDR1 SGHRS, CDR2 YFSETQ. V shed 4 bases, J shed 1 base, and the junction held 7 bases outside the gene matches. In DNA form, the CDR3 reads TGCGCCAGCAGCCGGACCGGGACTAGTTCCTACAATGAGCAGTTCTTC. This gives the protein CASSRTGTSSYNEQFF.

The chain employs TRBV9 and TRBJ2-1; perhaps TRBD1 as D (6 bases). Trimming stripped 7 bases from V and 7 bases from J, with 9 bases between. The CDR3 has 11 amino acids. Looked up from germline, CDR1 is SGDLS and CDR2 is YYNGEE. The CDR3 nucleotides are TGTGCCAGCGGGGGACAAAATGAGCAGTTCTTC. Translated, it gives CASGGQNEQFF.

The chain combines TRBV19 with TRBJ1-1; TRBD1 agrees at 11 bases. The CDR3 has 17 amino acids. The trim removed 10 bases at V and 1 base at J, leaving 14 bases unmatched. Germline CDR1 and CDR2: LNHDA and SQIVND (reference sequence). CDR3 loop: CATQPIRDRGGNTEAFF. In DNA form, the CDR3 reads TGTGCCACCCAACCCATCCGGGACAGGGGGGGGAACACTGAAGCTTTCTTT.

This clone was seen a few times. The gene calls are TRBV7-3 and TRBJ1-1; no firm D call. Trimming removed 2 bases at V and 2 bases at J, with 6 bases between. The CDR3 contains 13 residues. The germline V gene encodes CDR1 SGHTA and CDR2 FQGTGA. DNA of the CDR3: TGTGCCAGCAGCTTATTTCATAACACTGAAGCTTTCTTT. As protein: CASSLFHNTEAFF.

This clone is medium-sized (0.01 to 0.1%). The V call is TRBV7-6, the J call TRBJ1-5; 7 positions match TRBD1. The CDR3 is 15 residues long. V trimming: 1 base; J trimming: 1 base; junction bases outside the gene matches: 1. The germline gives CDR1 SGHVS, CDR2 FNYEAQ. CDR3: CASSLETGSNQPQHF. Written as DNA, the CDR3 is TGTGCCAGCAGCTTAGAGACAGGGAGCAATCAGCCCCAGCATTTT.

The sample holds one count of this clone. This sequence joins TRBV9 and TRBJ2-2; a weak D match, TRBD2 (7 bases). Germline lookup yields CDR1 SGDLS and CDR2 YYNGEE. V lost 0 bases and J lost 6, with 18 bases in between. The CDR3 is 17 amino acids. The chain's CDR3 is CASSVGVRGRGPGELFF. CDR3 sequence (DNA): TGTGCCAGCAGCGTAGGTGTGCGGGGGCGCGGTCCCGGGGAGCTGTTTTTT.

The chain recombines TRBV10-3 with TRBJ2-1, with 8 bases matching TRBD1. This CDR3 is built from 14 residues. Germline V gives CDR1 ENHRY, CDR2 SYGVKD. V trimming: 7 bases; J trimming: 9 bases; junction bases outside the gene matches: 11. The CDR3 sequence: CAINDGTGNIEQFF. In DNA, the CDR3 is TGTGCCATCAACGATGGGACAGGAAATATTGAGCAGTTCTTC.

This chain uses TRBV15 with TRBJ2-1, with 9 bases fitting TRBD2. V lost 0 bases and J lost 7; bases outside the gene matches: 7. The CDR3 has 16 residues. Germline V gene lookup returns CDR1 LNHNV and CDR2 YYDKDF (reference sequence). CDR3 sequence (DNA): TGTGCCACCAGCAGAGATCAAGCGGGAGGTCCTAATGAGCAGTTCTTC. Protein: CATSRDQAGGPNEQFF. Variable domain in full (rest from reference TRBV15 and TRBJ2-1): DAMVIQNPRYQVTQFGKPVTLSCSQTLNHNVMYWYQQKSSQAPKLLFHYYDKDFNNEADTPDNFQSRRPNTSFCFLDIRSPGLGDTAMYLCATSRDQAGGPNEQFFGPGTRLTVL.

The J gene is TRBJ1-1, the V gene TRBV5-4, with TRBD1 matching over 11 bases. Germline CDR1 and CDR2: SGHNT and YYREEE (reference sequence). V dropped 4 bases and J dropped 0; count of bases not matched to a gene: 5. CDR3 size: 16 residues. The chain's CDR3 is CASSDGQGAMNTEAFF. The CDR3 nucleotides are TGTGCCAGCAGCGACGGACAGGGGGCCATGAACACTGAAGCTTTCTTT.

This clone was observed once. This chain's CDR3 is CASSSRTSGNPWWGGELFF. CDR3 bases: TGCGCCAGCAGCTCCCGGACTAGCGGGAACCCGTGGTGGGGCGGGGAGCTGTTTTTT. The chain recombines TRBV5-1 with TRBJ2-2; 12 bases fit TRBD2. This CDR3 region has 19 residues. Germline CDR1 reads SGHRS; CDR2 reads YFSETQ. Unmatched junction bases numbered 16, after V lost 3 bases and J lost 7 bases.

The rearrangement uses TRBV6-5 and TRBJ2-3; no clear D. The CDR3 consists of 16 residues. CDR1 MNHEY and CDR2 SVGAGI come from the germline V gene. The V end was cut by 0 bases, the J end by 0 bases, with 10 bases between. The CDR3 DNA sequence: TGTGCCAGCAGTTACTCGTACAGACCTAGCACAGATACGCAGTATTTT. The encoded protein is CASSYSYRPSTDTQYF.

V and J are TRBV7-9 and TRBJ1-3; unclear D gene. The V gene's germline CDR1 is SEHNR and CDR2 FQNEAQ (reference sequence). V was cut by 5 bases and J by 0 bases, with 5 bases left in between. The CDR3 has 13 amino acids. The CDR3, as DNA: TGTGCCAGCAGCCGTAGCTCTGGAAACACCATATATTTT. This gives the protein CASSRSSGNTIYF.

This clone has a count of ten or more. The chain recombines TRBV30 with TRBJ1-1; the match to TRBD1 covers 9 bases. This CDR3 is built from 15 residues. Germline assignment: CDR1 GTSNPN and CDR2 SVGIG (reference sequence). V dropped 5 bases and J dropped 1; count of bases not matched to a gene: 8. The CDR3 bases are TGTGCCTGGTACAGGGGGCGCTTAAGGAACACTGAAGCTTTCTTT. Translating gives CAWYRGRLRNTEAFF.

CDR3 residues: CATSEAGGTGELFF. The CDR3 DNA reads TGTGCCACCAGTGAGGCAGGGGGCACCGGGGAGCTGTTTTTT. V gene TRBV24-1 combines with J gene TRBJ2-2; 7 bases fit TRBD1. This CDR3 is 14 amino acids long. Germline CDR1 KGHDR, CDR2 SFDVKD. The junction had 2 bases not matched to a gene; V was cut back by 4 bases and J by 4 bases.